Only a few counts were recorded for the clone carrying this TCR beta chain. The antigen is unknown. The sample comes from a study of T cell repertoires in cytomegalovirus infection. Study at large: CMV epitopes used comprised recently identified HLA-C-restricted ones and well-studied HLA-B-restricted ones. Matching HLA type and CMV infection were both indicated by public TCR beta signatures.

TCRdb analysed the reads with MiXCR anew, one entry per CDR3 protein. The sample carries 830,000 or so distinct CDR3 sequences, 30% to 35% recorded once. The V end lost 5 bases, the J end lost 13 bases, and 11 bases lay between the germline ends. Germline CDR1 reads SGHTA; CDR2 reads FQGTGA. The CDR3 totals 10 residues. Whole-study results and caveats: Clonotype analysis showed dominance of the ex vivo response by HLA-C-restricted CMV-specific TCR beta clonotypes. There were carriers of CMV plus the relevant HLA, and cumulative public TCR beta family frequency identified them.

This chain connects TRBV7-3 to TRBJ1-1; no clear D gene. The sample was cultured CD8+ T cells from PBMCs, taken from culture after CMV antigen stimulation. This TCR came from a human donor in good health (CMV status not recorded). Some clones in this sample may be carry-over from other donors' samples. The CDR3 spells CASSAPEGFF. Here the CDR3 DNA reads TGTGCCAGCAGCGCCCCCGAGGGTTTCTTT. The whole variable domain, remainder taken from reference TRBV7-3 and TRBJ1-1, is GAGVSQTPSNKVTEKGKYVELRCDPISGHTALYWYRQSLGQGPEFLIYFQGTGAADDSGLPNDRFFAVRPEGSVSTLKIQRTERGDSAVYLCASSAPEGFFGQGTRLTVV.